The 26 T cell receptor beta chains reported below all come from one sample, sequenced in a study of T cell clonality in common variable immunodeficiency. General study points: Reportedly, TCR beta sequences from common variable immunodeficiency showed fewer deletions and N-nucleotide insertions.

Sequenced by immunoSEQ multiplex PCR; TCRdb stores in-frame clones only, minus some. The sample holds about 19,000 clones, and no clone turns up only once. Their target antigens are unknown. The specimen was peripheral blood mononuclear cells. The receptors were sampled from a human donor with common variable immunodeficiency.

This clone was seen a handful of times. The CDR3 extends 3 residues past the end of the read, so its final part is completed from the germline J gene. The V call is TRBV6-2 or TRBV6-3, the J call TRBJ1-2; 7 positions agree with TRBD1. The CDR3 is 13 residues long. Germline loops: CDR1 MNHEY, CDR2 SVGEGT. V trimming: 5 bases; J trimming: 4 bases; junction bases outside the gene matches: 4. The CDR3 loop is CASSGGQSYGYTF. The DNA read from the CDR3 is TGTGCCAGCAGTGGGGGACAGAGCTATGGC.

Ten or more counts support this clone. The read finishes 3 residues shy of the CDR3 end, and the germline J gene is used to complete it. This sequence joins TRBV7-2 and TRBJ2-7, with TRBD2 matching over 7 bases. The V and J ends lost 5 bases and 0 bases, in that order; junction bases with no gene match: 4. Per germline, CDR1 SGHTA and CDR2 FQGNSA. This CDR3 region has 14 residues. The CDR3: CASSRGTTSYEQYF. The CDR3 bases that were read are TGTGCCAGCAGCCGTGGGACTACCTCCTACGAG.

A note on this clone: The CDR3 end falls 3 residues outside the read, so it is completed with the germline J gene. This chain connects TRBV30 to TRBJ2-7; 7 bases match TRBD1. The junction had 12 bases not matched to a gene; V was cut back by 2 bases and J by 2 bases. CDR1 GTSNPN and CDR2 SVGIG come from the germline V gene (reference sequence). The CDR3 totals 16 residues. CDR3 DNA (partial): TGTGCCTGGAGTTCACCACGGACAGGAATAGCCTACGAG. Protein product: CAWSSPRTGIAYE. The whole CDR3 sequence reads CAWSSPRTGIAYEQYF.

With respect to this clone: The read stops 3 residues short of the end of the CDR3; the missing end is completed from the germline J gene. The J gene is TRBJ2-7, the V gene TRBV29-1, with TRBD1 as a possible D gene (6 bases). CDR3 length: 11 amino acids. V shed 8 bases and J shed 6 bases, with 14 bases lying between them. CDR1 and CDR2 (germline): SQVTM, ANQGSEA. Partial CDR3 DNA: TGCAGCTCCTCGAGGGGGAGCGAG. Protein: CSSSRGSE. The whole CDR3 protein is CSSSRGSEQYF.

This clone was counted ten times or more. The read finishes 3 residues shy of the CDR3 end, and the germline J gene is used to complete it. The chain carries TRBV7-2 and TRBJ2-7; possible D gene TRBD1, 6 bases. CDR1 and CDR2 (germline): SGHTA, FQGNSA. V was trimmed by 1 base and J by 2 bases, leaving 12 bases between them. The CDR3 length is 15 residues. Incomplete CDR3 DNA: TGTGCCAGCAGCTTAGTAAACAGGGAGACCTACGAG. Residues: CASSLVNRETYE. The complete CDR3 protein is CASSLVNRETYEQYF.

This clone was observed a few times. From the germline J gene comes the end of the CDR3, since the read stops 3 residues before it. V usage is TRBV7-6 and J usage is TRBJ1-2; 7 positions agree with TRBD1. From germline, CDR1 is SGHVS and CDR2 FNYEAQ. J gave up 6 bases and V 2 bases, and 3 bases lay outside the gene matches. The length of the CDR3 is 13 residues. The CDR3 loop is CASSLSTGDGYTF. CDR3 DNA, as far as it was read: TGTGCCAGCAGCTTATCCACAGGGGATGGC.

Ten or more counts support this clone. The observed sequence ends 3 residues before the CDR3 terminus, with the missing tail filled in from the germline J gene. The chain recombines TRBV28 with TRBJ1-5; 8 positions agree with TRBD1. The CDR3 consists of 15 residues. Per the germline V gene, CDR1 is MDHEN and CDR2 is SYDVKM. The V gene end was trimmed by 5 bases and the J gene end by 6 bases; junction bases not matched to a gene: 9. The DNA read from the CDR3 is TGTGCCAGCAGTCACCGTCGACAGGGGAGTCAGCCC. Its protein is CASSHRRQGSQP. The full-length CDR3 reads as CASSHRRQGSQPQHF.

Concerning this clone itself: With the read ending 3 residues before the CDR3 end, the germline J gene is used to fill in that end. The chain carries TRBV6-2 or TRBV6-3 and TRBJ2-2, with D hard to call. The CDR3 covers 15 residues. Germline lookup yields CDR1 MNHEY and CDR2 SVGEGT. Trimming removed 4 bases from V and 2 bases from J, with 11 bases in between. The sequenced CDR3 bases are TGTGCCAGCAGTTTATTGGCATACAACACCGGGGAG. It is translated as CASSLLAYNTGE. The full CDR3 sequence reads CASSLLAYNTGELFF.

This clone was observed at least ten times. The read terminates 3 residues before the CDR3 end, so the remaining end is supplied by the germline J gene. V and J are TRBV9 and TRBJ2-1; 8 bases are a match to TRBD1. The V segment lost 3 bases and the J segment 7 bases; nucleotides outside the gene matches: 3. Germline V gene sequence: CDR1 SGDLS, CDR2 YYNGEE. This CDR3 contains 13 residues. The CDR3 bases that were read are TGTGCCAGCAGCGCACGACAGGGGAATGAG. Amino acids: CASSARQGNE. The complete CDR3 protein is CASSARQGNEQFF. Full variable domain (remainder filled in from reference TRBV9 and TRBJ2-1): DSGVTQTPKHLITATGQRVTLRCSPRSGDLSVYWYQQSLDQGLQFLIQYYNGEERAKGNILERFSAQQFPDLHSELNLSSLELGDSALYFCASSARQGNEQFFGPGTRLTVL.

This clone has just a few counts. With the read ending 3 residues before the CDR3 end, the germline J gene is used to fill in that end. This chain uses TRBV5-1 with TRBJ2-5, with 14 bases aligning to TRBD2. V trimming: 3 bases; J trimming: 5 bases; junction bases outside the gene matches: 6. Germline lookup yields CDR1 SGHRS and CDR2 YFSETQ. The CDR3 is 16 amino acids. The sequenced part of the CDR3 DNA is TGCGCCAGCAGCTGGGGACTAGCGGGAGTAGGGGAGACC. Amino acid sequence: CASSWGLAGVGET. The CDR3 in its entirety is CASSWGLAGVGETQYF.

The table lists this clone with a few counts. The read stops 3 residues short of the end of the CDR3; the missing end is completed from the germline J gene. V usage is TRBV7-9 and J usage is TRBJ2-3; D uncertain. Trimming pared 2 bases from V and 4 bases from J, leaving 4 bases between. The CDR3 spans 12 residues. The germline CDR1 and CDR2 sequences are SEHNR and FQNEAQ (reference sequence). Incomplete CDR3 DNA: TGTGCCAGCAGCTTATACTCAGATACG. Translation gives CASSLYSDT. The CDR3, in full, reads CASSLYSDTQYF.

This clone was counted between two and nine times. The read stops 3 residues short of the end of the CDR3; the missing end is completed from the germline J gene. This sequence joins TRBV7-9 and TRBJ1-3, with a possible D match to TRBD1 (5 bases). Germline assignment: CDR1 SEHNR and CDR2 FQNEAQ (reference sequence). Trimming took off 3 bases at V and 4 bases at J, with 10 bases between the two ends. This CDR3 is 14 amino acids long. CDR3 DNA (partial): TGTGCCAGCAGCTTGGGGGGTGCCGGAAACACC. Protein sequence: CASSLGGAGNT. The entire CDR3 reads CASSLGGAGNTIYF.

This clone came up many times. The sequenced fragment ends 3 residues before the CDR3 boundary, so the rest is inferred from the germline J gene. This chain joins TRBV18 and TRBJ2-2; 9 positions match TRBD1. Germline CDR1 and CDR2: KGHSH and LQKENI. The ends lost 1 base at V and 2 bases at J; junction bases unmatched: 2. The CDR3 consists of 16 residues. Incomplete CDR3 DNA: TGTGCCAGCTCACCACGGGGACAGGGCAACACCGGGGAG. Translation: CASSPRGQGNTGE. The full CDR3 protein is CASSPRGQGNTGELFF.

This clone was counted only a few times. The read halts 3 residues ahead of the CDR3 end, with the missing end drawn from the germline J gene. This chain joins TRBV6-2 or TRBV6-3 and TRBJ2-1; D perhaps matches TRBD2 (6 bases). Trimming removed 1 base at V and 3 bases at J, with 10 bases between. The CDR3 contains 15 residues. CDR1 and CDR2 (germline): MNHEY, SVGEGT. CDR3 bases read: TGTGCCAGCAGTTACTTACCCGGGGGCTACAATGAG. It yields the protein CASSYLPGGYNE. The whole CDR3 sequence reads CASSYLPGGYNEQFF.

In its sample, this clone was seen a few times. The read halts 3 residues ahead of the CDR3 end, with the missing end drawn from the germline J gene. The chain combines TRBV5-4 with TRBJ2-7; 9 nucleotides line up with TRBD1. Germline values: CDR1 SGHNT, CDR2 YYREEE (reference sequence). CDR3 length equals 15 residues. J was trimmed by 3 bases and V by 4 bases; bases with no gene match: 8. The chain's CDR3 is CASSLGQGLNYEQYF. The CDR3 DNA, read in part, is TGTGCCAGCAGCCTAGGACAGGGGCTAAACTACGAG.

This clone was seen only a few times. From the germline J gene comes the end of the CDR3, since the read stops 3 residues before it. V usage is TRBV2 and J usage is TRBJ2-4; D is possibly TRBD1 (5 bases). V was shortened by 11 bases and J by 6 bases, with 14 bases between the two germline ends. Germline V gene sequence: CDR1 SNHLY, CDR2 FYNNEI. The CDR3 extends over 12 amino acids. CDR3 DNA, as far as it was read: TGTGCCGGAAGTTTAGACAGAAACATT. Its translation: CAGSLDRNI. The entire CDR3 sequence reads CAGSLDRNIQYF. Supplemented by reference TRBV2 and TRBJ2-4, the full variable domain reads EPEVTQTPSHQVTQMGQEVILRCVPISNHLYFYWYRQILGQKVEFLVSFYNNEISEKSEIFDDQFSVERPDGSNFTLKIRSTKLEDSAMYFCAGSLDRNIQYFGAGTRLSVL.

Of note for this clone: With the read ending 3 residues before the CDR3 end, the germline J gene is used to fill in that end. This chain links TRBV7-9 with TRBJ1-1, with a possible D match to TRBD1 (6 bases). Per germline, CDR1 SEHNR and CDR2 FQNEAQ (reference sequence). This CDR3 is built from 13 residues. The V and J ends lost 5 bases and 5 bases respectively, with 12 bases between them. CDR3 loop: CASSQQGGTEAFF. The sequenced part of the CDR3 DNA is TGTGCCAGCAGCCAACAGGGCGGGACTGAA. Full variable domain (remainder filled in from reference TRBV7-9 and TRBJ1-1): DTGVSQNPRHKITKRGQNVTFRCDPISEHNRLYWYRQTLGQGPEFLTYFQNEAQLEKSRLLSDRFSAERPKGSFSTLEIQRTEQGDSAMYLCASSQQGGTEAFFGQGTRLTVV.

The sample holds many counts of this clone. The CDR3 goes on 3 residues after the read ends, and that part is filled in from the germline J gene. V and J are TRBV7-4 and TRBJ2-7; 8 bases match TRBD2. Germline lookup yields CDR1 SGHVT and CDR2 SQSDAQ. J lost 4 bases, V lost 6 bases, and 8 bases had no gene match. The CDR3 spans 14 residues. The covered CDR3 bases are TGTGCCAGCAGTCAACGGGGGGGCCGGTACGAG. This translates into CASSQRGGRYE. The whole CDR3 reads CASSQRGGRYEQYF.

This clone was observed a few times. Read sequence stops 3 residues before the CDR3 end, and the germline J gene provides the missing end. The chain links TRBV5-1 to TRBJ2-5, with 7 bases lining up with TRBD1. Germline lookup yields CDR1 SGHRS and CDR2 YFSETQ. Trimming at V came to 0 bases and at J to 5 bases, leaving 4 bases not matched to a gene. The CDR3 has 14 residues. The CDR3 reads CASSLGSDRETQYF. CDR3 DNA, as far as it was read: TGCGCCAGCAGCTTGGGATCGGACAGGGAGACC.

This clone was detected only a few times. The read is 3 residues too short to cover the CDR3 end, so that end is filled in from the germline J gene. The V gene is TRBV5-5, the J gene TRBJ2-1, with unresolved D. Trimming took 0 bases from V and 1 from J, leaving 8 bases between them. CDR3 length: 15 residues. CDR1 is SGHKS, CDR2 YYEKEE, per germline (reference sequence). CDR3 region: CASSLEAQSYNEQFF. The sequenced part of the CDR3 DNA is TGTGCCAGCAGCTTGGAGGCCCAGTCCTACAATGAG.

Of note for this clone: A junction end diverges from the germline sequence, so it may reflect a read error. The read finishes 3 residues shy of the CDR3 end, and the germline J gene is used to complete it. This rearrangement joins TRBV6-4 to TRBJ1-2; D gene unclear. Looked up from germline, CDR1 is MRHNA and CDR2 is SNTAGT. CDR3 length: 12 amino acids. The part of the CDR3 DNA that was read is TGTGCCAGCAGGGACTCTGGCAATGGC. This gives the protein CASRDSGNG. In full, the CDR3 reads CASRDSGNGYTF.

This clone was found a few times. The observed sequence ends 3 residues before the CDR3 terminus, with the missing tail filled in from the germline J gene. The chain carries TRBV6-2 or TRBV6-3 and TRBJ1-2; D perhaps matches TRBD1 (6 bases). This CDR3 contains 12 residues. Germline assignment: CDR1 MNHEY and CDR2 SVGEGT. V was trimmed by 7 bases and J by 3 bases, leaving 9 bases between them. The CDR3 DNA, read in part, is TGTGCCAGCAATGGGGGCCACTATGGC. This codes for CASNGGHYG. The whole CDR3 sequence reads CASNGGHYGYTF.

Concerning this clone itself: Coverage ceases 3 residues before the CDR3 finishes, and the germline J gene fills in the end. This chain links TRBV10-3 with TRBJ2-7; 7 bases align to TRBD2. Germline lookup yields CDR1 ENHRY and CDR2 SYGVKD. V was pared by 6 bases and J by 3 bases, with 8 bases of the junction left unmatched. The CDR3 has 14 residues. The CDR3 DNA, read in part, is TGTGCCATCAGCGACGACCGGGACTACTACGAG. This codes for CAISDDRDYYE. The full-length CDR3 reads as CAISDDRDYYEQYF.

This clone was seen at least ten times. The read gets to within 3 residues of the CDR3 end, and the germline J gene fills in the rest. The V gene is TRBV6-2 or TRBV6-3, the J gene TRBJ1-6, with TRBD1 as a possible D gene (6 bases). Between the trimmed V and J ends, which lost 0 bases and 8 bases, there was a span of 17 bases. There are 17 residues in the CDR3. Germline CDR1 reads MNHEY; CDR2 reads SVGEGT. The CDR3 bases that were read are TGTGCCAGCAGTTACTCAAAGGGGGAAGGATTCCATTCACCC. It specifies CASSYSKGEGFHSP. The CDR3, in full, reads CASSYSKGEGFHSPLHF.

By its share, this clone is medium-sized. The read halts 3 residues ahead of the CDR3 end, with the missing end drawn from the germline J gene. The chain recombines TRBV28 with TRBJ2-7; 8 bases fit TRBD2. After removal of 6 bases from V and 2 bases from J, the junction contained 12 bases not matched to a gene. This CDR3 spans 16 amino acids. Germline V gives CDR1 MDHEN, CDR2 SYDVKM. CDR3 DNA (partial): TGTGCCAGCAGCTCAGTGCGGGAGGCCAAACCCTACGAG. Amino acids: CASSSVREAKPYE. The full CDR3 protein is CASSSVREAKPYEQYF.

This clone appeared a few times. Coverage ceases 3 residues before the CDR3 finishes, and the germline J gene fills in the end. The chain combines TRBV10-3 with TRBJ2-7, with D perhaps matching TRBD2 (6 bases). In germline, CDR1 is ENHRY, CDR2 SYGVKD. V shed 8 bases and J shed 4 bases, with 18 bases lying between them. This CDR3 is built from 14 residues. The sequenced CDR3 bases are TGTGCCATCGCAGACAGCCGGGGGTGGTACGAG. Its protein product is CAIADSRGWYE. The whole CDR3 protein reads CAIADSRGWYEQYF.